This T cell receptor (beta chain) was recorded in a study of blood T cell repertoires in COVID-19. Germline values: CDR1 LGHNA, CDR2 YNFKEQ. There are 13 residues in the CDR3. V was cut by 4 bases and J by 1 base, with 7 bases left in between. The assay was immunoSEQ multiplex PCR, and TCRdb's table has in-frame clones only and misses some. The sample gives a few hundred thousand clones, 90% of which show up once; roughly 15% is in the top ten. This clonotype was obtained from a man aged 30 to 45 who had been exposed to COVID-19. Input material: PBMCs or T cells enriched from blood (not recorded which). This chain connects TRBV4-2 to TRBJ1-1, with D uncertain. The CDR3 region is CASSLPRNTEAFF. The CDR3 region has the DNA TGTGCCAGCAGCCTTCCCAGGAACACTGAAGCTTTCTTT.